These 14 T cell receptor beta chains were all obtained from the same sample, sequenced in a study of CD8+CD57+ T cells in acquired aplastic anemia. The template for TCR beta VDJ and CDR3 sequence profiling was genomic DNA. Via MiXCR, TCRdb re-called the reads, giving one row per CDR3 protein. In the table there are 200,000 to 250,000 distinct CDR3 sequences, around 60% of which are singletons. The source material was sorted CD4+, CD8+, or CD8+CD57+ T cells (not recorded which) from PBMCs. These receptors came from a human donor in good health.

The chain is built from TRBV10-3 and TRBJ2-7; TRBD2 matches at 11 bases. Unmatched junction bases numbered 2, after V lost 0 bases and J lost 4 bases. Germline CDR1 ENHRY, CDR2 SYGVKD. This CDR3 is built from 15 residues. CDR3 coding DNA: TGTGCCATCAGTGAGTCAGCTAGCGGGAGGTACGAGCAGTACTTC. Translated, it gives CAISESASGRYEQYF.

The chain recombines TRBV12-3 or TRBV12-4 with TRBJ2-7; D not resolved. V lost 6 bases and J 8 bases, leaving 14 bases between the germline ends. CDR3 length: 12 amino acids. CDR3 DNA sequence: TGTGCCAGCAGCACCCTCTCGGGCAAGCAGTACTTC. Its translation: CASSTLSGKQYF.

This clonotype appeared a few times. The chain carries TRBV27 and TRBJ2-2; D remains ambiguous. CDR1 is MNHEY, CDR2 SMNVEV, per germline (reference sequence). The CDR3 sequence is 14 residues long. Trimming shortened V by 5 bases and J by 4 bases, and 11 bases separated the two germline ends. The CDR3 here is CASSPHPGTGELFF. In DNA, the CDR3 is TGTGCCAGCAGTCCCCACCCCGGCACCGGGGAGCTGTTTTTT.

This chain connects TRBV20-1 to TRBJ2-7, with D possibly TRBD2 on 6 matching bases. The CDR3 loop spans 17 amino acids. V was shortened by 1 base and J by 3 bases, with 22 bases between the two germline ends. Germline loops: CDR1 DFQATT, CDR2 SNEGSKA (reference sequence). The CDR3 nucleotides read TGCAGTGCTAGAGGCCAGGGAGTTTGGGACTGGGACTACGAGCAGTACTTC. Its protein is CSARGQGVWDWDYEQYF.

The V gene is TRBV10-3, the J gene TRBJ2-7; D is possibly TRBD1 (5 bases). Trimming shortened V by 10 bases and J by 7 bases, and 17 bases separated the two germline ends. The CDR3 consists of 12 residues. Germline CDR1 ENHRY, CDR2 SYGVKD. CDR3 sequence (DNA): TGTGCCACCACCAGGGCCCCCACAGAGCAGTACTTC. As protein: CATTRAPTEQYF.

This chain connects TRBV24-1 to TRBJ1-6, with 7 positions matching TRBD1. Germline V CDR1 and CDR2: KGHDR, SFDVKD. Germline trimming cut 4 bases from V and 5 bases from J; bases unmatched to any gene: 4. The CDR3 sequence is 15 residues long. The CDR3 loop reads CATSDLDRNNSPLHF. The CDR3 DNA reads TGTGCCACCAGTGACTTGGACAGGAATAATTCACCCCTCCACTTT.

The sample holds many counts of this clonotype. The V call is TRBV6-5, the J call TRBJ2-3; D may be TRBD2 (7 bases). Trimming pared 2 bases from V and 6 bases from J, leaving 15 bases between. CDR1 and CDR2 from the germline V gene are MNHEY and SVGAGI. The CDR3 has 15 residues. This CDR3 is CASSYGGAVGDTQYF. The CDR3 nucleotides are TGTGCCAGCAGTTACGGGGGGGCCGTGGGGGATACGCAGTATTTT.

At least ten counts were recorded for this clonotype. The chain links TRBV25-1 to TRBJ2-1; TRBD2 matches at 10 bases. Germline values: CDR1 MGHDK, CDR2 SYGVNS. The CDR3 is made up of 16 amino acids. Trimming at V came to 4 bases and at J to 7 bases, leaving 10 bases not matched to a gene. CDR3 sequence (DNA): TGTGCCAGCAGTGCTCCCCTAGCGGGAGAGGAAAATGAGCAGTTCTTC. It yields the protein CASSAPLAGEENEQFF.

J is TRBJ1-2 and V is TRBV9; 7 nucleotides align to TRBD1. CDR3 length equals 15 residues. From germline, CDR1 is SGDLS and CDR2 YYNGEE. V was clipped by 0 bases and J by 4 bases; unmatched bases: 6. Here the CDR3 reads CASSVGQDRSYGYTF. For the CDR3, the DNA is TGTGCCAGCAGCGTAGGACAGGACAGGTCCTATGGCTACACCTTC. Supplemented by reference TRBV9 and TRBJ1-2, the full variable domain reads DSGVTQTPKHLITATGQRVTLRCSPRSGDLSVYWYQQSLDQGLQFLIQYYNGEERAKGNILERFSAQQFPDLHSELNLSSLELGDSALYFCASSVGQDRSYGYTFGSGTRLTVV.

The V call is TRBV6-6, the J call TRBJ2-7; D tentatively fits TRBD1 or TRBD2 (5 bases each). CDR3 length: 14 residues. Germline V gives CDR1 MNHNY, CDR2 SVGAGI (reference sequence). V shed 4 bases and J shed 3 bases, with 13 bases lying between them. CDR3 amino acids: CASSWGRDFYEQYF. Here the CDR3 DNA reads TGTGCCAGCAGTTGGGGACGGGATTTCTACGAGCAGTACTTC.

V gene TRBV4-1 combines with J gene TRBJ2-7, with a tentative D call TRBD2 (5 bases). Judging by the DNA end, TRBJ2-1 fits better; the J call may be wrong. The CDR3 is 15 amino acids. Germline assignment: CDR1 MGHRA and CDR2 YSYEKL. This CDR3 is CASSQGRGADNEQFF. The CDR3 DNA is TGCGCCAGCAGCCAGGGTCGGGGTGCAGACAATGAGCAGTTCTTC.

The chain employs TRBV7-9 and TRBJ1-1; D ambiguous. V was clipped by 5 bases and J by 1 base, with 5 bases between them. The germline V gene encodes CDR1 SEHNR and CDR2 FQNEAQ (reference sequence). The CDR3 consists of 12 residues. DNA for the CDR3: TGTGCCAGCAGCCCTCAGAACACTGAAGCTTTCTTT. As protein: CASSPQNTEAFF.

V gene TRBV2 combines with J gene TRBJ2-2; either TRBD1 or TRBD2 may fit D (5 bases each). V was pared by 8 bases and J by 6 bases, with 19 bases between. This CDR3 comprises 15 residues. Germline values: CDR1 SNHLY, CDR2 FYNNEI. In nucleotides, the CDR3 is TGTGCCAGCTCACCACCCCAGGGACCGCCCGGGGAGCTGTTTTTT. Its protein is CASSPPQGPPGELFF.

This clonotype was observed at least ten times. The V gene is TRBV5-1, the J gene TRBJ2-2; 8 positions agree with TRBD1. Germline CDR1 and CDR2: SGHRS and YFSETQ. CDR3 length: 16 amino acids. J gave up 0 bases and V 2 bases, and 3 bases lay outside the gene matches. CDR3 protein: CASSFGRGPNTGELFF. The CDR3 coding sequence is TGCGCCAGCAGCTTTGGCAGGGGGCCGAACACCGGGGAGCTGTTTTTT.